This T cell receptor beta chain appears in the sequencing data of a study of human CD8 memory T cell subsets. Study-wide findings and caveats: Apart from T cell receptor beta chains, no chains were sequenced in the study.

The CDR3 sequence is 16 residues long. Germline V CDR1 and CDR2: LGHNA, YSLEER. Libraries of TCR beta chains were produced by 5' RACE (UMI-labeled). Study processing details: Per TCR beta library, functional CDR3 beta clonotypes numbered about 2,800 to 18,000. Following a re-call of the 5' RACE reads, TCRdb has one entry per CDR3 protein and lacks DNA. The V and J calls, along with clone size, are taken from TCRdb and not from the paper's own processing. The sample totals roughly 17,000 distinct CDR3 sequences. For this clonotype: Its antigen is unidentified.

Sequencing used CD8+ T cells from PBMCs. V is TRBV4-3 and J is TRBJ2-7; TCRdb's D call of TRBD1 is untestable without DNA. The origin of this receptor is a human donor in good health. The CDR3 is CASSQARAGGSYEQYF.